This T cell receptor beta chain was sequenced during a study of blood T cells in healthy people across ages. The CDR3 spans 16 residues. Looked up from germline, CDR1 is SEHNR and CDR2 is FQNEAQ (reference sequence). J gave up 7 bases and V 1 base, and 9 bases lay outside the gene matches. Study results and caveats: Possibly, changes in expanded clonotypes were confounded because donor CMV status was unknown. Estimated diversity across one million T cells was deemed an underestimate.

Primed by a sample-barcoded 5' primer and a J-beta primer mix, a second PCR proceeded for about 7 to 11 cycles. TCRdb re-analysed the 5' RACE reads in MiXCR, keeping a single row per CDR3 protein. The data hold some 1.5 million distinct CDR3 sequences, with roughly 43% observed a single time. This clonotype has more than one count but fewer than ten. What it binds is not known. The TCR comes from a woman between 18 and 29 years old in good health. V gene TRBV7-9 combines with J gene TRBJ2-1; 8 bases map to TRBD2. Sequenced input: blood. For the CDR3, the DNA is TGTGCCAGCAGCTTAGATCGGCGGGGGGACTATAATGAGCAGTTCTTC. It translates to CASSLDRRGDYNEQFF.